This T cell receptor (beta chain) was profiled in a study of T cell repertoires in cytomegalovirus infection. Study-level background: Carrying CMV and the relevant HLA type showed in public TCR beta signatures. Points from the study as a whole: Pooled public TCR beta family frequency picked out CMV carriers with the relevant HLA. The response measured ex vivo was dominated by TCR beta clonotypes (HLA-C-restricted and CMV-specific).

Notes on this clonotype: Its antigen remains unknown.

This CDR3 contains 10 residues. Germline V gene lookup returns CDR1 SQVTM and CDR2 ANQGSEA. V gave up 5 bases and J gave up 5 bases, with 6 bases separating them. TCRdb passed the reads through MiXCR, listing each CDR3 protein once. The sample lists approximately 180,000 distinct CDR3 sequences, 17% occurring once. The receptor's source is a human donor in good health (CMV status not recorded). Some clones in this sample may be carry-over from other donors' samples. This chain connects TRBV29-1 to TRBJ1-2; D remains unclear. Input material: CD8+ T cells from PBMCs. This CDR3 reads CSVPGYGYTF. DNA for the CDR3: TGCAGCGTTCCAGGTTATGGCTACACCTTC.